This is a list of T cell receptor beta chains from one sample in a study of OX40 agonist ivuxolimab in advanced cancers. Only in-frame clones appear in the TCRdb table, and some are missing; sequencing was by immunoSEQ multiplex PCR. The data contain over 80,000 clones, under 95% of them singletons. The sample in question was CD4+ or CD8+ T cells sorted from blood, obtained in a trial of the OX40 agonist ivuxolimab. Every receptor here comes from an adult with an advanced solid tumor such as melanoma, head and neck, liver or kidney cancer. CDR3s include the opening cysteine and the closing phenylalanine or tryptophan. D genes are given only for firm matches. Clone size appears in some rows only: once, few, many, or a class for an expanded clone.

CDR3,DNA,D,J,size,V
CASSQFLAGGDEQYF,TGTGCCAGCAGCCAGTTTTTAGCGGGAGGAGACGAGCAGTACTTC,TRBD2,TRBJ2-7,NA,TRBV5-6
CASSGGNEQFF,TGTGCCAGCAGCGGGGGGAATGAGCAGTTCTTC,NA,TRBJ2-1,NA,TRBV4-2
CASSSRGPSMNTEAFF,TGCGCCAGCAGCTCCAGGGGACCGTCTATGAACACTGAAGCTTTCTTT,NA,TRBJ1-1,NA,TRBV5-1
CASSFTGGNEKLFF,TGTGCCAGCAGTTTTACAGGGGGCAATGAAAAACTGTTTTTT,TRBD1,TRBJ1-4,NA,TRBV27
CASSPRLSPGNEQYF,TGTGCCAGCAGCCCTCGACTATCCCCGGGTAACGAGCAGTACTTC,NA,TRBJ2-7,NA,TRBV7-9
CASSVVGRGTGELFF,TGTGCCAGCAGCGTAGTCGGGAGGGGCACCGGGGAGCTGTTTTTT,TRBD2,TRBJ2-2,NA,TRBV9
CASSKVGAEVYEQYF,TGTGCCAGCAGCAAAGTTGGGGCGGAGGTCTACGAGCAGTACTTC,NA,TRBJ2-7,NA,TRBV21-1
CSASGISYEQYF,TGCAGCGCATCTGGGATCTCCTACGAGCAGTACTTC,NA,TRBJ2-7,NA,TRBV29-1
CASSIRRQDSNTQYF,TGTGCCAGTAGTATACGTCGACAGGACTCAAATACGCAGTATTTT,NA,TRBJ2-3,NA,TRBV19
CASSSLNRDRGHGYTF,TGTGCCAGCAGCTCCCTGAACCGGGACAGGGGGCACGGCTACACCTTC,TRBD1,TRBJ1-2,NA,TRBV7-2
CASSLGPQMGHTIYF,TGTGCCAGCAGCTTGGGACCGCAAATGGGGCACACCATATATTTT,NA,TRBJ1-3,NA,TRBV11-1
CASSPPVLLDEQFF,TGTGCCAGCTCACCACCAGTTTTGTTGGATGAGCAGTTCTTC,NA,TRBJ2-1,NA,TRBV18
CASSPRTSGNTGELFF,TGTGCCAGCAGCCCTCGGACTAGCGGGAACACCGGGGAGCTGTTTTTT,TRBD2,TRBJ2-2,NA,TRBV7-8
CASSKTSGSLANEQFF,TGTGCCAGCAGCAAGACTAGCGGGAGCCTAGCGAATGAGCAGTTCTTC,TRBD2,TRBJ2-1,NA,TRBV7-3
CASKGASGGRERIYEQYF,TGTGCCAGCAAAGGGGCAAGTGGGGGGCGCGAGAGGATCTACGAGCAGTACTTC,NA,TRBJ2-7,NA,TRBV28
CASLGVLGNQPQHF,TGTGCCAGTTTGGGGGTGCTGGGCAATCAGCCCCAGCATTTT,NA,TRBJ1-5,NA,TRBV19
CASSIRQNTEAFF,TGTGCCAGTAGTATTCGACAGAACACTGAAGCTTTCTTT,NA,TRBJ1-1,NA,TRBV19
CATSRAGQRRTGELFF,TGTGCCACCAGCAGAGCGGGACAGAGGCGGACCGGGGAGCTGTTTTTT,TRBD1,TRBJ2-2,NA,TRBV15
CASSTNAEAFF,TGTGCCAGCAGTACGAACGCTGAAGCTTTCTTT,NA,TRBJ1-1,NA,TRBV2
CASSPWSGTNTGELFF,TGCGCCAGCAGCCCCTGGAGCGGGACAAACACCGGGGAGCTGTTTTTT,NA,TRBJ2-2,NA,TRBV5-1
CASSLSGGDLSYEQYF,TGTGCCAGCAGTCTCTCAGGGGGCGATCTGTCCTACGAGCAGTACTTC,TRBD1,TRBJ2-7,once,TRBV28
CASSRSEGSYEQYF,TGTGCCAGTAGTAGATCGGAGGGATCCTACGAGCAGTACTTC,NA,TRBJ2-7,few,TRBV19
CASSFGASAEAFF,TGTGCCAGCAGCTTTGGGGCATCGGCTGAAGCTTTCTTT,NA,TRBJ1-1,once,TRBV7-9
CASSLGEGGRETQYF,TGTGCCAGCAGCTTAGGAGAAGGGGGGAGAGAGACCCAGTACTTC,NA,TRBJ2-5,NA,TRBV11-2
CASSLASGSQETQYF,TGCGCCAGCAGCTTGGCTAGCGGGAGTCAAGAGACCCAGTACTTC,TRBD2,TRBJ2-5,NA,TRBV5-1
CASSPEQLYEQYF,TGTGCCAGTAGTCCAGAACAGCTCTACGAGCAGTACTTC,NA,TRBJ2-7,NA,TRBV19
CASSRDRIDGYTF,TGTGCCAGCAGCCGGGACAGGATAGATGGCTACACCTTC,TRBD1,TRBJ1-2,NA,TRBV6-5
CASSPRKNKETQYF,TGTGCCAGCAGCCCCCGGAAAAACAAAGAGACCCAGTACTTC,NA,TRBJ2-5,NA,TRBV9
CASSEPGQGFTYGNQPQHF,TGTGCCAGCAGTGAACCGGGACAGGGCTTCACATATGGCAATCAGCCCCAGCATTTT,TRBD1,TRBJ1-5,NA,TRBV6-1
CASSQGEGLAAYNEQFF,TGTGCCAGCTCACAGGGCGAGGGACTAGCGGCCTACAATGAGCAGTTCTTC,TRBD2,TRBJ2-1,NA,TRBV18
CAWSTWVRGELFF,TGTGCCTGGAGTACTTGGGTACGAGGGGAGCTGTTTTTT,NA,TRBJ2-2,NA,TRBV30
CASTPGGLSYEQYF,TGTGCCAGCACCCCGGGCGGATTATCCTACGAGCAGTACTTC,NA,TRBJ2-7,NA,TRBV28
CASSVGGNLVDTQYF,TGTGCCAGCAGCGTAGGGGGGAACCTGGTGGATACGCAGTATTTT,NA,TRBJ2-3,NA,TRBV9
CASSQAGPSSTDTQYF,TGTGCCAGTAGCCAGGCCGGGCCCTCGAGCACAGATACGCAGTATTTT,NA,TRBJ2-3,NA,TRBV19
CASSFKTGVAKNIQYF,TGTGCCAGCAGTTTTAAGACCGGGGTAGCCAAAAACATTCAGTACTTC,NA,TRBJ2-4,NA,TRBV28
CASSLGGGGTDTQYF,TGTGCCAGCAGCTTAGGGGGAGGCGGCACAGATACGCAGTATTTT,NA,TRBJ2-3,NA,TRBV11-3
CASTGAGNYGYTF,TGTGCCAGCACTGGGGCCGGAAACTATGGCTACACCTTC,NA,TRBJ1-2,NA,TRBV9
CASSSGTGGYEQYF,TGTGCCAGCAGCTCCGGGACAGGGGGATACGAGCAGTACTTC,TRBD1,TRBJ2-7,once,TRBV7-2
CSALKGETQYF,TGCAGTGCTTTGAAAGGAGAGACCCAGTACTTC,NA,TRBJ2-5,NA,TRBV20-1